These T cell receptor beta chains were read from a single sample in a study of T cells after yellow fever vaccination. TCRdb re-analysed the 5' RACE reads in MiXCR, keeping a single row per CDR3 protein. The table has some 550,000 distinct CDR3 sequences, roughly a fifth seen once. The sequenced sample was PBMCs, obtained 15 days after the yellow fever booster vaccination. These TCRs come from a man aged 25 to 40 who received the YFV17D yellow fever vaccine. Each CDR3 is given with its conserved first and last residue. Part of the rows lack a size; the others show once, few, many or a class for expanded clones.

V gene	clone size	J gene	CDR3 length	CDR3 protein
TRBV20-1	few	TRBJ1-1	14	CSARNRGGNTEAFF
TRBV28	few	TRBJ2-7	14	CASSLRRSNYEQYF
TRBV5-5	-	TRBJ2-3	14	CAGHPVGAADTQYF
TRBV20-1	-	TRBJ2-7	13	CSAGEREMYEQYF
TRBV9	-	TRBJ2-3	12	CASSVVGDTQYF
TRBV20-1	few	TRBJ2-3	15	CSARARAGVTDTQYF
TRBV7-2	-	TRBJ2-7	16	CASSPGWASGMSEQYF
TRBV19	few	TRBJ2-3	11	CASSMSVTQYF
TRBV23-1	-	TRBJ2-7	13	CASSKGQHLGQYF
TRBV27	-	TRBJ2-5	14	CAVSRIGRGETQYF
TRBV10-1	many	TRBJ2-5	13	CASSEGPRETQYF
TRBV20-1	few	TRBJ1-5	13	CSAPVGRNQPQHF